This TCR beta chain was documented in a study of blood T cell repertoires in COVID-19. At the level of the study: The analysed material was cDNA or gDNA that came from T cells, B-cell-depleted T cells, or PBMCs.

In the authors' methods: Nucleated cell counts were estimated from reference gene primer amplification. TCRdb keeps only in-frame clones here, not all; method: immunoSEQ multiplex PCR. Clone size and V and J calls were adopted from that table, with D and trimming inferred from the DNA. Among around 77,000 clones, around 83% were seen once, and the ten largest hold around 6.9%. The V end was cut by 7 bases, the J end by 2 bases, with 11 bases between. CDR1 is KGHDR, CDR2 SFDVKD, per germline. The CDR3 runs 14 residues. The sample consisted of peripheral blood. The receptor comes from a man aged 30 to 39 with COVID-19, enrolled during active disease. The chain carries TRBV24-1 and TRBJ1-3; D is undetermined. DNA for the CDR3: TGTGCCACCAGCGAGAAGGGAGCTGGAAACACCATATATTTT. Protein sequence: CATSEKGAGNTIYF.